This T cell receptor beta chain was observed in a study of vaccination effects on CD4 cells after COVID-19 (dated by TCRdb to the early 2020s). Regarding the complete study: The ViraFEST assay stimulated PBMC with viral peptide pools and then used TCR sequencing to identify antigen-specific CD4+ T cell clonotypes by expansion. Post-vaccine samples across the study were collected a median of 72 days after the second dose, with a range of 14 to 241. The Oncomine TCR Beta short-read assay on an Illumina iSeq 100 was used to sequence cultures from other donors in the study. Approximately 2 million PBMC per well were cultured in IMDM with about 4.8% human AB serum, 8.5 to 10 IU/ml IL-2 and gentamicin, plus 10 ug/ml peptides. Altogether, some ten COVID-19 convalescent patients and several SARS-CoV-2-naive healthy vaccine recipients made up the full study. The study compared SARS-CoV-2 spike-specific CD4+ TCR repertoires before and after mRNA vaccination in COVID-19 convalescent patients and infection-naive vaccine recipients.

The paper's findings and limits, for the study overall: In healthy vaccine recipients, vaccine-induced clones were almost all SARS-CoV-2 mono-reactive, with only 1 of 255 being cross-reactive with common cold coronaviruses. The study was limited by a small number of convalescent patients and lacked early post-infection timepoints. Clones induced by infection and clones induced by vaccination both contracted markedly at late timepoints after vaccination, which fits with T cell responses waning over time.

The library was prepared using the immunoSEQ multiplex PCR assay. DNA from the CD4+ T cells that had been cultured and isolated underwent TCR beta CDR3 sequencing. The authors' analysis ran thus. Non-productive TCR sequences were removed and reads were trimmed to the CDR3 region, keeping CDR3s of at least 7 amino acids. Antigen-specific clonotypes were identified with the MANAFEST web app by comparing expansion in peptide wells against reference cultures. To be called positive, a clone needed expansion at FDR<0.05 compared with the reference and with all other wells, an odds ratio greater than 5, and a frequency greater than 0.1% in two replicate wells. A clonotype was defined as cross-reactive if the clonotype was significantly expanded both in SARS-CoV-2 spike wells and in at least one common cold coronavirus spike condition. Using the stringdist R package, CDR3 similarity was measured by Levenshtein distance, and unrooted trees were constructed with ape in R 3.6.1. TCRdb carries this immuneACCESS record with in-frame sequences only. Its versions omit some clonotypes, under half of them owing to an unresolved V gene in the studies checked, with the rest unexplained. D and trimming come from the DNA, and the V and J calls and clone size come from that table. Counted in this sample were some 30,000 clones; around 70% of them appeared once. The ten largest make up about 15% of the sample.

Points on this clone: No antigen is known for it. No qualities accompany the bases; no much larger clone lies one base away.

After about 10 days of culture, CD4+ T cells were isolated with the EasySep CD4+ T cell isolation kit. Two doses of either the BNT162b2 or the mRNA-1273 mRNA SARS-CoV-2 vaccine were administered to participants. Healthy vaccine recipients had no prior SARS-CoV-2 infection, confirmed by negative nucleocapsid antibodies before and after vaccination. Half of the culture medium was replaced with fresh IL-2-containing medium on days 3 and 7. Unless noted otherwise, every peptide stimulation condition was cultured in triplicate wells. Using Ficoll-Paque Plus gradient centrifugation, PBMC were separated from whole blood and then either used fresh or cryopreserved at -140C. The QIAamp micro DNA kit was used to extract genomic DNA from the cultured CD4+ T cells. V gives up 0 bases and J gives up 2 bases, and the segment between their germline ends measures 8 bases. CDR3 length: 14 amino acids, cysteine to phenylalanine. Just CDR3 DNA is preserved here, 42 bases in frame from base 1. Looking up the germline V gene yields CDR1 SGHRS and CDR2 YFSETQ.

Recombination linked TRBV5-1 to TRBJ1-1, with the D gene uncertain. The sample consisted of CD4+ T cells from PBMCs cultured without peptide, taken after COVID-19 vaccination. This sequence was found in a human donor who received a COVID-19 vaccine. The sequenced DNA is TGCGCCAGCAGCTTGGGTGACGGCAACACTGAAGCTTTCTTT. Translated, this is CASSLGDGNTEAFF.